This TCR beta chain was recorded in a study of T cells expressing NK-cell markers. Per the germline V gene, CDR1 is DFQATT and CDR2 is SNEGSKA (reference sequence). This CDR3 has 11 residues. From the 5' RACE reads, TCRdb lists one entry per CDR3 protein and no DNA. The sample table sets out around 280,000 distinct CDR3 sequences. V is TRBV20-1 and J is TRBJ2-7. The source material was blood T cells: a sorted CD56 or NKG2C T cell subset, CD4+ or CD8+ T cells, or bulk PBMC T cells (not recorded which). This clonotype was sampled from a man aged 18-30 years in good health. The CDR3 here is CRTGTPYEQYF.